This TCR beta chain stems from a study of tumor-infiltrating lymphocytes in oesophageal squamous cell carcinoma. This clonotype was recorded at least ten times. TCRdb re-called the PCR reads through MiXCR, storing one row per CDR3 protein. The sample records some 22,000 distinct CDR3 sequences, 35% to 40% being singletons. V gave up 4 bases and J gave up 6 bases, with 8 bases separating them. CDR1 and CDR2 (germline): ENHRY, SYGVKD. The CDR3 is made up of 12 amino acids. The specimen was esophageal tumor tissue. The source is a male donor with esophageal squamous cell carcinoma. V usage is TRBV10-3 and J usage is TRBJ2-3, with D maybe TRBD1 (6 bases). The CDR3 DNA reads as TGTGCCATCAGTGTCCAGGGGGATACGCAGTATTTT. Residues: CAISVQGDTQYF.